This T cell receptor (beta chain) was found in a study of blood T cell repertoires in COVID-19. Allocation to cohorts depended on clinical history reported by the participants. Donors of Cohort 3 who recovered were those that had two negative PCRs, clearance, or symptom resolution. In the original analysis: Estimation of nucleated cell counts relied on the amplification of reference gene primers. This table comes from immunoSEQ multiplex PCR, and its TCRdb copy is limited to in-frame clones, with some not included. The V and J calls and clone size come from that table; D and trimming were worked out from the DNA. There are 150,000 to 200,000 clones in the sample; around 84% occur only once, and about 16% lies in the top ten. Sequencing input: PBMCs or T cells enriched from blood (not recorded which). The clonotype originates from a man aged 50 or older who had recovered from COVID-19.

CDR3 in DNA: TGTGCCAGCAGACCTGGACAGGACCTAAACTATGGCTACACCTTC. Translated: CASRPGQDLNYGYTF. The chain is built from TRBV5-8 and TRBJ1-2; 7 nucleotides line up with TRBD1. This CDR3 has 15 amino acids. In germline, CDR1 is SGHTS, CDR2 YDEGEE. V was pared by 5 bases and J by 2 bases, with 9 bases of the junction left unmatched.